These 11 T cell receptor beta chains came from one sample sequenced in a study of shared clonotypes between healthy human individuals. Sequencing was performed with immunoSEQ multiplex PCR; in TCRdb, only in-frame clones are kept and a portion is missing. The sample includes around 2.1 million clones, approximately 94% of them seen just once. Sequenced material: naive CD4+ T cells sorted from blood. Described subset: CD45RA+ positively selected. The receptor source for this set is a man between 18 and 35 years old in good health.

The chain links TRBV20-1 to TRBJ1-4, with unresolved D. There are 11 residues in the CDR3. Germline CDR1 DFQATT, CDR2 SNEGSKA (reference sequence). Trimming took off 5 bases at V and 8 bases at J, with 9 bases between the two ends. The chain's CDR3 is CSAFRGEKLFF. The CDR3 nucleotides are TGCAGTGCTTTCCGGGGAGAAAAACTGTTTTTT.

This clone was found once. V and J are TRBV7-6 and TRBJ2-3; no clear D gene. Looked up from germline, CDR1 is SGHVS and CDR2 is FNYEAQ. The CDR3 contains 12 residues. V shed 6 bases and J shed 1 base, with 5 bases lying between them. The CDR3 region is CASSEGTDTQYF. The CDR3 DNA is TGTGCCAGCAGTGAGGGCACAGATACGCAGTATTTT.

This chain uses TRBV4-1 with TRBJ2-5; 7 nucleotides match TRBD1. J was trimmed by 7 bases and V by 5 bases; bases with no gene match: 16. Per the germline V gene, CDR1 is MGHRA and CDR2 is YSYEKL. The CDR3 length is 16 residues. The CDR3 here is CASSVVPETGSGTQYF. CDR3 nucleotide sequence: TGCGCCAGCAGCGTTGTCCCTGAGACAGGGAGCGGGACCCAGTACTTC.

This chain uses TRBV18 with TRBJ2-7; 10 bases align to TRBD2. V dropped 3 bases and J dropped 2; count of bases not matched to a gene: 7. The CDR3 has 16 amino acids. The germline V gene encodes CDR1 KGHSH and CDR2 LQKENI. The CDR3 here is CASSPDRTSGAYEQYF. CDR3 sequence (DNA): TGTGCCAGCTCACCGGACCGGACTAGCGGTGCCTACGAGCAGTACTTC.

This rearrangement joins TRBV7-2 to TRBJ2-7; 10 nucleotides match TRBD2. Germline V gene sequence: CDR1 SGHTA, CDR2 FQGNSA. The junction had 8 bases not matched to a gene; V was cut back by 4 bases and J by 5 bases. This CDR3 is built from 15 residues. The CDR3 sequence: CASSSQAGGRDEQYF. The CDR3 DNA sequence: TGTGCCAGCAGCTCACAAGCGGGAGGGAGGGACGAGCAGTACTTC.

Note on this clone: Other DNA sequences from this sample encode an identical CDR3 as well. Here the CDR3 DNA reads TGCAGCGTTTCTGACGGAAACACTGAAGCTTTCTTT. It codes for CSVSDGNTEAFF. V and J are TRBV29-1 and TRBJ1-1, with unresolved D. The CDR3 length is 12 residues. Germline lookup yields CDR1 SQVTM and CDR2 ANQGSEA. Trimming removed 5 bases at V and 2 bases at J, with 9 bases between.

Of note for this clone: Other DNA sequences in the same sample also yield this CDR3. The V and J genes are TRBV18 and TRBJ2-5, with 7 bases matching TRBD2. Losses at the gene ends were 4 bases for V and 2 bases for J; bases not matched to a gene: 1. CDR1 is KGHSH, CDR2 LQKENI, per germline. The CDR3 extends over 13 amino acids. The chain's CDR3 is CASSRGGQETQYF. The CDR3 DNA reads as TGTGCCAGCTCACGGGGAGGGCAAGAGACCCAGTACTTC.

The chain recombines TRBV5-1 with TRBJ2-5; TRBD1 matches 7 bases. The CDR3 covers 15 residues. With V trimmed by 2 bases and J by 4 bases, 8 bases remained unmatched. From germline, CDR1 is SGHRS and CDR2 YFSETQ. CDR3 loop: CASSLHQRQGETQYF. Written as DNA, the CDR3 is TGCGCCAGCAGCTTACACCAAAGACAGGGAGAGACCCAGTACTTC.

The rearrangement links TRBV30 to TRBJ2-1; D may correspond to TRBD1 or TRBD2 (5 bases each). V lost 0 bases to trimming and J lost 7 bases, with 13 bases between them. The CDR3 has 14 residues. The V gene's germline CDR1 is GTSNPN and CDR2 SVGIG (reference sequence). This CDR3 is CAWSVFQRTNEQFF. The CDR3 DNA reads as TGTGCCTGGAGTGTATTCCAGCGGACAAATGAGCAGTTCTTC.

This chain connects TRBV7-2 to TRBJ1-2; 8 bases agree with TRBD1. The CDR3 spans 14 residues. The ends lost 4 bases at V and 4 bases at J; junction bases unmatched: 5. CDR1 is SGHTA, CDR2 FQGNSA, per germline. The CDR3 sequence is CASSWDRSAYGYTF. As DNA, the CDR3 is TGTGCCAGCAGCTGGGACAGGAGTGCCTATGGCTACACCTTC.

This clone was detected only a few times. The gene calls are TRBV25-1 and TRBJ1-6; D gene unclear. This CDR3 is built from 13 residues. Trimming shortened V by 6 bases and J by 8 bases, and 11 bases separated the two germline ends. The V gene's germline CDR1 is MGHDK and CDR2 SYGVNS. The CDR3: CASRPPDDSPLHF. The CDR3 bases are TGTGCCAGCAGACCTCCCGATGATTCACCCCTCCACTTT.